The 15 T cell receptor beta chains given below trace back to one sample, sequenced in a study of blood T cell repertoires in COVID-19. The protocol was immunoSEQ multiplex PCR, while the TCRdb copy is restricted to in-frame clones and leaves out a portion. The sample includes more than 95,000 clones, roughly 89% of them seen just once. The specimen was peripheral blood. These receptors all stem from a human donor in a cohort sampled during active COVID-19.

The chain couples TRBV6-5 to TRBJ2-7; the match to TRBD2 covers 8 bases. Germline assignment: CDR1 MNHEY and CDR2 SVGAGI. Germline trimming cut 7 bases from V and 5 bases from J; bases unmatched to any gene: 7. The CDR3 spans 13 residues. The CDR3 nucleotides read TGTGCCAGCAACACCCGGGGGGGTCACGAGCAGTACTTC. This encodes CASNTRGGHEQYF.

The chain couples TRBV2 to TRBJ2-3; 8 bases line up with TRBD2. Looked up from germline, CDR1 is SNHLY and CDR2 is FYNNEI. The ends lost 4 bases at V and 2 bases at J; junction bases unmatched: 11. The CDR3 is 17 amino acids. In nucleotides, the CDR3 is TGTGCCAGCAGTGGGAAGCGGGGGATCTCCTACACAGATACGCAGTATTTT. The encoded protein is CASSGKRGISYTDTQYF.

The genes are TRBV10-1 and TRBJ2-6; tentative D call: TRBD2 (7 bases). With 8 bases removed from V and 4 bases from J, the gap between germline ends came to 15 bases. The CDR3 covers 15 residues. CDR1 and CDR2 (germline): WNHNN, SYGVQD (reference sequence). The CDR3: CASGGGGDGANVLTF. As DNA, the CDR3 is TGCGCCAGCGGGGGAGGGGGTGACGGGGCCAACGTCCTGACTTTC.

A few counts support this clone. The V gene is TRBV5-1, the J gene TRBJ1-1; 8 bases line up with TRBD1. Per germline, CDR1 SGHRS and CDR2 YFSETQ. J lost 5 bases, V lost 4 bases, and 7 bases had no gene match. There are 14 residues in the CDR3. The CDR3 DNA sequence: TGCGCCAGCAGCACGCAGGGGGCCCTAACTGAAGCTTTCTTT. It yields the protein CASSTQGALTEAFF.

The rearrangement links TRBV3-1 (or the pseudogene TRBV3-2) to TRBJ2-2; 10 nucleotides align to TRBD2. The CDR3 runs to 18 residues. V gave up 4 bases and J gave up 2 bases; unmatched junction bases: 10. The germline gives CDR1 LGHDT, CDR2 YNNKEL (reference sequence). The CDR3 coding sequence is TGTGCCAGCAGCCCAAGCCCGGGACTAGCGACAAACACCGGGGAGCTGTTTTTT. It is translated as CASSPSPGLATNTGELFF.

V gene TRBV5-1 combines with J gene TRBJ1-5, with D maybe TRBD1 (5 bases). CDR3 length equals 16 residues. V lost 5 bases to trimming and J lost 4 bases, with 19 bases between them. Germline CDR1 is SGHRS and CDR2 is YFSETQ. CDR3 protein: CASRGAPPRVNQPQHF. As DNA, the CDR3 is TGCGCCAGCAGAGGGGCCCCCCCACGAGTAAATCAGCCCCAGCATTTT.

The chain recombines TRBV7-2 with TRBJ2-7, with D maybe TRBD1 (5 bases). The CDR3 covers 11 residues. The V end was cut by 7 bases, the J end by 7 bases, with 11 bases between. From germline, CDR1 is SGHTA and CDR2 FQGNSA. The CDR3 DNA reads TGTGCCAGCAACAACTCAGGGGAGCAGTACTTC. This translates into CASNNSGEQYF.

V usage is TRBV11-3 and J usage is TRBJ2-1; 7 bases fit TRBD2. Trimming removed 4 bases from V and 1 base from J; junction bases left unmatched: 10. The germline CDR1 and CDR2 sequences are SGHNT and YENEEA. This CDR3 region has 17 residues. This CDR3 reads CASSSSAGVGSYNEQFF. The CDR3 nucleotides are TGTGCCAGCAGCTCCTCTGCGGGGGTAGGGTCCTACAATGAGCAGTTCTTC. Combining the CDR3 with reference TRBV11-3 and TRBJ2-1 gives the whole variable domain EAGVVQSPRYKIIEKKQPVAFWCNPISGHNTLYWYLQNLGQGPELLIRYENEEAVDDSQLPKDRFSAERLKGVDSTLKIQPAELGDSAVYLCASSSSAGVGSYNEQFFGPGTRLTVL.

The CDR3 DNA reads TGTGCCAGTAGTTCCCAGGGGAGTGGGGAAGCTTTCTTT. Amino acids: CASSSQGSGEAFF. The chain joins TRBV19 to TRBJ1-1; maybe TRBD1 (6 bases). V was pared by 5 bases and J by 8 bases, with 15 bases between. Germline loops: CDR1 LNHDA, CDR2 SQIVND (reference sequence). The CDR3 contains 13 residues.

The chain carries TRBV7-8 and TRBJ2-1; 9 nucleotides line up with TRBD2. Germline CDR1 SGHVS, CDR2 FQNEAQ. The CDR3 has 15 residues. V lost 1 base, J lost 9 bases, and 7 bases stayed unmatched. CDR3 nucleotide sequence: TGTGCCAGCAGCTTAGGAGGGGTTAGCGGGGGTGAGCAGTTCTTC. The encoded protein is CASSLGGVSGGEQFF. Looking up the rest from reference TRBV7-8 and TRBJ2-1 gives the full variable domain: GAGVSQSPRYKVAKRGQDVALRCDPISGHVSLFWYQQALGQGPEFLTYFQNEAQLDKSGLPSDRFFAERPEGSVSTLKIQRTQQEDSAVYLCASSLGGVSGGEQFFGPGTRLTVL.

This chain links TRBV3-1 (or the pseudogene TRBV3-2) with TRBJ2-2, with D maybe TRBD2 (7 bases). V was cut by 1 base and J by 6 bases, with 15 bases left in between. The CDR3 has 16 residues. Germline V lookup: CDR1 LGHDT, CDR2 YNNKEL (reference sequence). DNA of the CDR3: TGTGCCAGCAGCCAAGTTCCGGGGGGCGCGGCCGGGGAGCTGTTTTTT. Translation gives CASSQVPGGAAGELFF.

The rearrangement uses TRBV28 and TRBJ1-2, with a tentative D call TRBD1 (6 bases). Trimming left V 2 bases short and J 5 bases short, with 9 bases between. There are 13 residues in the CDR3. CDR1 is MDHEN and CDR2 is SYDVKM in the germline V gene. The CDR3 loop reads CASSLPGAYGYTF. The CDR3, as DNA: TGTGCCAGCAGTTTACCAGGGGCTTATGGCTACACCTTC.

The V and J genes are TRBV6-5 and TRBJ2-3; 9 nucleotides line up with TRBD2. After removal of 4 bases from V and 4 bases from J, the junction contained 6 bases not matched to a gene. Per the germline V gene, CDR1 is MNHEY and CDR2 is SVGAGI. This CDR3 has 15 amino acids. CDR3 amino acids: CASSLSGGPPDTQYF. In DNA form, the CDR3 reads TGTGCCAGCAGTTTAAGCGGGGGGCCCCCAGATACGCAGTATTTT.

V is TRBV2 and J is TRBJ1-6, with 9 bases fitting TRBD1. V gave up 5 bases and J gave up 6 bases; unmatched junction bases: 8. This CDR3 contains 16 residues. Per germline, CDR1 SNHLY and CDR2 FYNNEI. The CDR3 coding sequence is TGTGCCAGCAGTAGGGGCCAGGGACAGGGTAATTCACCCCTCCACTTT. Protein sequence: CASSRGQGQGNSPLHF.

The J gene is TRBJ1-2, the V gene TRBV28; D unclear. V lost 8 bases, J lost 4 bases, and 17 bases lay in between. From germline, CDR1 is MDHEN and CDR2 SYDVKM. The CDR3 contains 14 residues. In DNA, the CDR3 is TGTGCCAGCGCCCCCGGGGATCGGGGCTATGGCTACACCTTC. Translating gives CASAPGDRGYGYTF.